This entry is about one TCR beta chain. As yet, its antigen is unknown. It was with 60 Vbeta and 13 Jbeta primers that the PCR ran. The repertoire was sequenced with immunoSEQ multiplex PCR; TCRdb's copy has only in-frame clones and lacks some. This sample carries a few hundred thousand clones, roughly 80% of them seen once, and the ten largest clones take 2.9%. The data were obtained in a study of cytomegalovirus exposure and HLA in healthy donors. Study-wide context: A prior analysis found more than 90 million unique TCR beta sequences from some 200 million T cells.

The study's findings and limits: Highly shared sequence variants in one cluster were likely a sequencing artifact. Researchers reported in a later analysis that a missense DCLRE1C variant was tied to TCR beta V- and J-gene trimming. About 180 TCR beta chains were listed as cytomegalovirus-associated.

The source of this sequence is a man aged 25-40 years in good health and CMV-seronegative. Sequenced input: PBMCs.

The CDR3 nucleotides read TGCAGCGTGGGAACGACAGGGACCTTTAATGAAAAACTGTTTTTT. This encodes CSVGTTGTFNEKLFF. The chain combines TRBV29-1 with TRBJ1-4, with 7 positions matching TRBD1. Trimming removed 6 bases from V and 4 bases from J; junction bases left unmatched: 11. In germline, CDR1 is SQVTM, CDR2 ANQGSEA. The CDR3 runs to 15 residues.